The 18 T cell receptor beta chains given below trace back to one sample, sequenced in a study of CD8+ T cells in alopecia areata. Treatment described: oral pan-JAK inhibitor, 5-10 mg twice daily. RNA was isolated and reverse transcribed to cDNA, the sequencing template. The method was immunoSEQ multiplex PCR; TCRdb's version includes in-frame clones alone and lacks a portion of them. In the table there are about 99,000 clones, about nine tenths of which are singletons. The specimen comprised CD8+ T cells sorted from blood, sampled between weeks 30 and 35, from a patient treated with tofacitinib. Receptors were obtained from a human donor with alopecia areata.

CDR3 sequence reads: CSVEAPGTYEQYF. As DNA, the CDR3 is TGCAGCGTTGAAGCCCCCGGCACCTACGAGCAGTACTTC. The genes are TRBV29-1 and TRBJ2-7; D gene ambiguous. This CDR3 contains 13 residues. In germline, CDR1 is SQVTM, CDR2 ANQGSEA. V was shortened by 1 base and J by 2 bases, with 9 bases between the two germline ends.

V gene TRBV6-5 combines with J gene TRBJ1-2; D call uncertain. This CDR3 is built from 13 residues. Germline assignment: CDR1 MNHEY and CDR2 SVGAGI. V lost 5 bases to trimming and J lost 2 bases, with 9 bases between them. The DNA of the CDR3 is TGTGCCAGCAGTCCTACGGGGAACTATGGCTACACCTTC. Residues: CASSPTGNYGYTF.

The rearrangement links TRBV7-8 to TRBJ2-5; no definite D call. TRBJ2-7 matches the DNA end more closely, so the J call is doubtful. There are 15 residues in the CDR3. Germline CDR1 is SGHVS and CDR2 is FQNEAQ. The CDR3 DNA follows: TGTGCCAGCAGCTTGGTTGCCTTCAGCTCCTACGAGCAGTACTTC. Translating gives CASSLVAFSSYEQYF.

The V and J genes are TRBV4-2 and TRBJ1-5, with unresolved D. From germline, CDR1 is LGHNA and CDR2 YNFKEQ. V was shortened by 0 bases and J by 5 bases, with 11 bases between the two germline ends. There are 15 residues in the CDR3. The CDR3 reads CASSQEGQSDQPQHF. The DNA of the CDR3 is TGTGCCAGCAGCCAAGAGGGCCAAAGTGATCAGCCCCAGCATTTT.

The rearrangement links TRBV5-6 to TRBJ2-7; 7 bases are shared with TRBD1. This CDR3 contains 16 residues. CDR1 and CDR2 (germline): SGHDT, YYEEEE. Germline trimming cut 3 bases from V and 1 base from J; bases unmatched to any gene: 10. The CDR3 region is CASSSLSGRGSYEQYF. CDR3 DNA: TGTGCCAGCAGCTCTCTGTCCGGCAGGGGGTCCTACGAGCAGTACTTC.

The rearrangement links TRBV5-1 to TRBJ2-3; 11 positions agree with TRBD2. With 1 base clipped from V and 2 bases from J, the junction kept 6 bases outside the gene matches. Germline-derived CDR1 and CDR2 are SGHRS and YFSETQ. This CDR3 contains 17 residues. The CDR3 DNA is TGCGCCAGCAGCTTGCGAGCTAGCGGGAGGACCACAGATACGCAGTATTTT. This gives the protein CASSLRASGRTTDTQYF.

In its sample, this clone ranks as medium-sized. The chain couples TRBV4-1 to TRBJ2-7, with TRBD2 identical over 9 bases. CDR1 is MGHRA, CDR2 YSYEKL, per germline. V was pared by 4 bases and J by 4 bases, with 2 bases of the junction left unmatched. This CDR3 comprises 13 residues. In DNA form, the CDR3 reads TGCGCCAGCAGCCCTAGCGGGACTTACGAGCAGTACTTC. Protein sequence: CASSPSGTYEQYF.

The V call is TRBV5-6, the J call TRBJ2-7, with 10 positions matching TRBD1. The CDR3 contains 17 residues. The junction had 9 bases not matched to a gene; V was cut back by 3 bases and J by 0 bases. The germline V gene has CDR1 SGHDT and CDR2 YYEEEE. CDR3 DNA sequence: TGTGCCAGCAGCTCACAACCGGGACAGGGGATCTCCTACGAGCAGTACTTC. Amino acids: CASSSQPGQGISYEQYF.

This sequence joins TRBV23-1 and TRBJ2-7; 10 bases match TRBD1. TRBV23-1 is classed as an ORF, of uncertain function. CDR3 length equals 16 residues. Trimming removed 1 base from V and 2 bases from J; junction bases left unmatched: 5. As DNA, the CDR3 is TGCGCCAGCAGTCAATGGAGGACAGGGGGACCCTACGAGCAGTACTTC. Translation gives CASSQWRTGGPYEQYF.

CDR3 DNA: TGTGCCTGGGAGTCAGAGACACTCTACGAGCAGTACTTC. Protein sequence: CAWESETLYEQYF. The J gene is TRBJ2-7, the V gene TRBV30; the D is unclear. V lost 5 bases to trimming and J lost 3 bases, with 14 bases between them. The V gene's germline CDR1 is GTSNPN and CDR2 SVGIG (reference sequence). The CDR3 runs 13 residues.

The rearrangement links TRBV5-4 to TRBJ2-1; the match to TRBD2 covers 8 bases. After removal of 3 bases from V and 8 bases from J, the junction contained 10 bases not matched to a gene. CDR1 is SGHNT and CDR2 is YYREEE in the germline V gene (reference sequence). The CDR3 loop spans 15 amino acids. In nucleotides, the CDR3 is TGTGCCAGCAGCTCAGGGACTAGGCCTCCCGATGAGCAGTTCTTC. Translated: CASSSGTRPPDEQFF.

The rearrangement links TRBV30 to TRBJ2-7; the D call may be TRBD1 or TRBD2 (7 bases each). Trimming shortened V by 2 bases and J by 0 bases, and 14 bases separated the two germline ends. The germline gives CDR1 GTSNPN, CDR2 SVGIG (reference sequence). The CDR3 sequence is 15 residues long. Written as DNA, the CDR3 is TGTGCCTGGAGTTTGGGGGGGACAGTCTCCTACGAGCAGTACTTC. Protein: CAWSLGGTVSYEQYF.

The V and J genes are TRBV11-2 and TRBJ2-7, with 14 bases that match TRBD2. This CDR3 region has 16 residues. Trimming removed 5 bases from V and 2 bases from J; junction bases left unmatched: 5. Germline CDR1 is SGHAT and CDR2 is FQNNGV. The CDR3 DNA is TGTGCCAGCAGCGCTGGGACTAGCGGGGGACCCTACGAGCAGTACTTC. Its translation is CASSAGTSGGPYEQYF. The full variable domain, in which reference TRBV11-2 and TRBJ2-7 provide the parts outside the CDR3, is EAGVAQSPRYKIIEKRQSVAFWCNPISGHATLYWYQQILGQGPKLLIQFQNNGVVDDSQLPKDRFSAERLKGVDSTLKIQPAKLEDSAVYLCASSAGTSGGPYEQYFGPGTRLTVT.

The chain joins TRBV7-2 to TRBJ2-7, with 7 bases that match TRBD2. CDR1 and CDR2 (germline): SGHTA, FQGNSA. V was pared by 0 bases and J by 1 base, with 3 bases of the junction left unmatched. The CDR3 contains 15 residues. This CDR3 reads CASSLAWRGSYEQYF. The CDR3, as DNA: TGTGCCAGCAGCTTAGCCTGGCGGGGGTCCTACGAGCAGTACTTC.

The CDR3 DNA sequence: TGCAGCGTTGAGGGTCTTCATTACAATGAGCAGTTCTTC. This translates into CSVEGLHYNEQFF. The chain combines TRBV29-1 with TRBJ2-1, with D unresolved. Deletions cut 3 bases from V and 4 bases from J, with 10 bases between. Per the germline V gene, CDR1 is SQVTM and CDR2 is ANQGSEA. The CDR3 has 13 residues.

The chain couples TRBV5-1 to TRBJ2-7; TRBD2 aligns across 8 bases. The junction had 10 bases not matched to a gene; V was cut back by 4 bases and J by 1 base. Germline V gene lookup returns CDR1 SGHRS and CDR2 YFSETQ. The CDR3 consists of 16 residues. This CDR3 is CASSPPFGGASYEQYF. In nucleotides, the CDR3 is TGCGCCAGCAGCCCCCCCTTCGGGGGGGCGTCCTACGAGCAGTACTTC. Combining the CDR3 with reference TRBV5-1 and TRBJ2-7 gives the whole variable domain KAGVTQTPRYLIKTRGQQVTLSCSPISGHRSVSWYQQTPGQGLQFLFEYFSETQRNKGNFPGRFSGRQFSNSRSEMNVSTLELGDSALYLCASSPPFGGASYEQYFGPGTRLTVT.

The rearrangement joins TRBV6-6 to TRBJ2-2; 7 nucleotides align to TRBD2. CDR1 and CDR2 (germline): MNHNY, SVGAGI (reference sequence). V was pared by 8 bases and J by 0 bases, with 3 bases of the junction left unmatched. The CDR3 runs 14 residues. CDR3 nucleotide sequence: TGTGCCAGCCCCGCGGGAGCGAACACCGGGGAGCTGTTTTTT. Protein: CASPAGANTGELFF.

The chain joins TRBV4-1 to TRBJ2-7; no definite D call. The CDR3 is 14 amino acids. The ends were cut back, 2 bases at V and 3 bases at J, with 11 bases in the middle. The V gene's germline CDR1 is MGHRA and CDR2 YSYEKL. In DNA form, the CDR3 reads TGCGCCAGCAGCCAACACAAGGAGAACTACGAGCAGTACTTC. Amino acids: CASSQHKENYEQYF.